Below are 15 T cell receptor beta chains sequenced from a single sample in a study of CD8+ T cells in alopecia areata. Extraction of RNA preceded its reverse transcription into cDNA, which served as the sequencing template. Assay used: immunoSEQ multiplex PCR; TCRdb lists only in-frame clones, some missing. The sample lists roughly 170,000 clones; around 50% were seen once. Source: CD4+ T cells sorted from blood, taken at week 0. All receptors come from a human donor with alopecia areata.

This chain uses TRBV19 with TRBJ2-4, with 9 bases that match TRBD2. From germline, CDR1 is LNHDA and CDR2 SQIVND (reference sequence). This CDR3 is built from 12 residues. V dropped 6 bases and J dropped 7; count of bases not matched to a gene: 1. DNA of the CDR3: TGTGCCAGTAGCAGCGGGGGGAACATTCAGTACTTC. This gives the protein CASSSGGNIQYF.

The chain recombines TRBV29-1 with TRBJ2-7; D gene unclear. The V end lost 4 bases, the J end lost 1 base, and 8 bases lay between the germline ends. The CDR3 spans 12 residues. Looked up from germline, CDR1 is SQVTM and CDR2 is ANQGSEA. The CDR3 DNA reads as TGCAGCGTTGCCGGCAGTTCCTACGAGCAGTACTTC. This translates into CSVAGSSYEQYF.

The chain recombines TRBV15 with TRBJ2-2; 10 bases fit TRBD1. Germline assignment: CDR1 LNHNV and CDR2 YYDKDF (reference sequence). CDR3 length equals 16 residues. Unmatched junction bases numbered 5, after V lost 4 bases and J lost 3 bases. The CDR3 sequence: CATSTRTGGDTGELFF. CDR3 in DNA: TGTGCCACCAGCACCCGGACAGGGGGGGACACCGGGGAGCTGTTTTTT.

This clone has only a few counts. V usage is TRBV29-1 and J usage is TRBJ2-5, with D hard to call. V was shortened by 4 bases and J by 7 bases, with 10 bases between the two germline ends. The CDR3 has 11 residues. Germline V gene lookup returns CDR1 SQVTM and CDR2 ANQGSEA. The CDR3 region has the DNA TGCAGCGTTGGAGCAGGTTCGACCCAGTACTTC. Encoded protein: CSVGAGSTQYF. The full variable domain, rest sourced from reference TRBV29-1 and TRBJ2-5, is SAVISQKPSRDICQRGTSLTIQCQVDSQVTMMFWYRQQPGQSLTLIATANQGSEATYESGFVIDKFPISRPNLTFSTLTVSNMSPEDSSIYLCSVGAGSTQYFGPGTRLLVL.

The chain couples TRBV7-2 to TRBJ2-4, with 9 bases that match TRBD1. This CDR3 is built from 14 residues. CDR1 and CDR2 from the germline V gene are SGHTA and FQGNSA. Trimming took 5 bases from V and 7 from J; bases not matched to a gene: 6. CDR3 nucleotides: TGTGCCAGCAGCCGGGACAGGGCATCGAACATTCAGTACTTC. Its protein product is CASSRDRASNIQYF.

The chain employs TRBV7-8 and TRBJ2-3, with D possibly TRBD1 on 6 matching bases. Trimming took off 7 bases at V and 4 bases at J, with 15 bases between the two ends. Germline V lookup: CDR1 SGHVS, CDR2 FQNEAQ. The CDR3 covers 14 residues. CDR3 nucleotide sequence: TGTGCCAGCAACCTGGGGGCTTCGGCAGATACGCAGTATTTT. Amino acid sequence: CASNLGASADTQYF.

This rearrangement joins TRBV2 to TRBJ1-2; tentatively, D is TRBD1 (6 bases). Germline V gives CDR1 SNHLY, CDR2 FYNNEI. The CDR3 is 15 residues long. The V and J ends lost 6 bases and 6 bases respectively, with 20 bases between them. CDR3 amino acids: CASRTSTGQLDGYTF. The DNA for the CDR3 is TGTGCCAGCAGAACCTCGACAGGCCAGCTAGATGGCTACACCTTC.

The chain combines TRBV7-9 with TRBJ1-5; no definite D call. V was trimmed by 4 bases and J by 7 bases, leaving 8 bases between them. CDR1 SEHNR and CDR2 FQNEAQ come from the germline V gene (reference sequence). The CDR3 contains 12 residues. The CDR3 loop reads CASSSLWQPQHF. CDR3 DNA: TGTGCCAGCAGCTCTTTATGGCAGCCCCAGCATTTT.

The rearrangement joins TRBV6-5 to TRBJ2-7; D is possibly TRBD1 or TRBD2 (5 bases each). V dropped 0 bases and J dropped 7 bases, with 10 bases sitting between them. Germline V gene sequence: CDR1 MNHEY, CDR2 SVGAGI. There are 13 residues in the CDR3. The CDR3, as DNA: TGTGCCAGCAGTTACTCGGGGGTTGGGGAGCAGTACTTC. This encodes CASSYSGVGEQYF.

The chain recombines TRBV30 with TRBJ1-2, with D unresolved. Looked up from germline, CDR1 is GTSNPN and CDR2 is SVGIG (reference sequence). The CDR3 is 16 amino acids. V lost 3 bases to trimming and J lost 0 bases, with 17 bases between them. CDR3 region: CAWSPRVGPANYGYTF. The CDR3 region has the DNA TGTGCCTGGAGCCCAAGGGTCGGCCCTGCTAACTATGGCTACACCTTC.

The chain couples TRBV10-3 to TRBJ1-5; TRBD1 matches 7 bases. Germline V gives CDR1 ENHRY, CDR2 SYGVKD. Losses at the gene ends were 10 bases for V and 2 bases for J; bases not matched to a gene: 5. The length of the CDR3 is 13 residues. CDR3: CASGQEGNQPQHF. CDR3 in DNA: TGTGCCAGCGGACAGGAGGGCAATCAGCCCCAGCATTTT.

This clone was seen a few times. This chain uses TRBV30 with TRBJ1-1; no clear D. Trimming left V 4 bases short and J 2 bases short, with 8 bases between. The germline V gene encodes CDR1 GTSNPN and CDR2 SVGIG (reference sequence). The length of the CDR3 is 12 residues. CDR3 protein: CAWKRANTEAFF. The DNA of the CDR3 is TGTGCCTGGAAACGGGCCAACACTGAAGCTTTCTTT.

The chain employs TRBV10-3 and TRBJ2-3; 10 nucleotides align to TRBD2. The CDR3 contains 13 residues. Trimming took 5 bases from V and 6 from J; bases not matched to a gene: 2. Germline V gene sequence: CDR1 ENHRY, CDR2 SYGVKD. CDR3 nucleotides: TGTGCCATCAGTCTAGCGGGGGAGGATACGCAGTATTTT. Protein product: CAISLAGEDTQYF.

This clone was seen more than once but under ten times. This sequence joins TRBV6-5 and TRBJ1-1; D is ambiguous. V lost 2 bases and J lost 0, with 7 bases in between. Per the germline V gene, CDR1 is MNHEY and CDR2 is SVGAGI. This CDR3 has 14 amino acids. The CDR3: CASSYGVMNTEAFF. The CDR3 nucleotides are TGTGCCAGCAGTTACGGGGTCATGAACACTGAAGCTTTCTTT.

Turning to this clone: Distinct nucleotide sequences in the sample also encode this CDR3. CDR3 in amino acids: CASSPKGGTEAFF. CDR3 sequence (DNA): TGTGCCAGCTCACCAAAAGGTGGGACTGAAGCTTTCTTT. The gene calls are TRBV18 and TRBJ1-1; D is unresolved. V lost 2 bases to trimming and J lost 5 bases, with 9 bases between them. This CDR3 has 13 residues. Germline V gives CDR1 KGHSH, CDR2 LQKENI.